A selection of T cell receptor beta chains follows, all from one sample in a study of human T cells and chemical hapten exposure. TCRdb re-analysed the RACE reads in MiXCR, keeping a single row per CDR3 protein. Altogether 150,000 to 200,000 distinct CDR3 sequences are present, around 30% being singletons, with the ten largest covering roughly 3%. Here the sequenced sample was whole blood, taken in connection with sensitization to the hapten diphenylcyclopropenone (DPC). These receptors were collected from a young woman with alopecia areata. Some clones in this sample may be carry-over from other donors' samples. CDR3s include the opening cysteine and the closing phenylalanine or tryptophan. A D gene is named only where the DNA matches it firmly. Size values are once, few and many counts, or a class for expanded clones, and some rows have none.

>TRBJ1-2|few|-|TRBV29-1
TGCAGCGTTGAATCGTACGGGACTAACTATGGCTACACCTTC
CSVESYGTNYGYTF
>TRBJ1-2|-|-|TRBV28
TGTGCCAGCAGCCTACAGACAACCTATGGCTACACCTTC
CASSLQTTYGYTF
>TRBJ2-7|-|TRBD1|TRBV28
TGTGCCAGCAGTTCGACAGGGATTCCCTCCTGGGAGCAGTACTTC
CASSSTGIPSWEQYF
>TRBJ1-1|-|-|TRBV28
TGTGCCAGCAAATCCGGACAGTTGAACACTGAAGCTTTCTTT
CASKSGQLNTEAFF
>TRBJ2-3|few|TRBD1|TRBV9
TGTGCCAGCAGCGTTGGGACAGGGGGGTTCGATACGCAGTATTTT
CASSVGTGGFDTQYF
>TRBJ2-6|-|-|TRBV3-1
TGTGCCAGCAACCAAAGGACGGCGGTGGGCGTCCTGACTTTC
CASNQRTAVGVLTF
>TRBJ2-3|-|-|TRBV6-5
TGTGCCAGCAGAGAAGCAGATACGCAGTATTTT
CASREADTQYF
>TRBJ1-5|-|TRBD1|TRBV7-9
TGTGCCAGCAGCTTCCAGGGGGATCAGCCCCAGCATTTT
CASSFQGDQPQHF
>TRBJ2-2|-|-|TRBV12-3/TRBV12-4
TGTGCCAGCACCCTGGGGCAGAACACCGGGGAGCTGTTTTTT
CASTLGQNTGELFF
>TRBJ1-6|once|-|TRBV9
TGTGCCAGCAGCGTAGAGTTAGGAAGCAATTCACCCCTCCACTTT
CASSVELGSNSPLHF